The TCR beta chain under discussion was sequenced for a study of blood T cells in healthy people across ages. This clonotype has a count of ten or more. Losses at the gene ends were 5 bases for V and 1 base for J; bases not matched to a gene: 6. Germline V gene lookup returns CDR1 MNHNY and CDR2 SVGAGI (reference sequence). This CDR3 has 15 residues. Next came a second PCR, run for roughly 6 to 11 cycles, which used a sample-barcoded 5' primer along with a J-beta primer mix. There were at least 3 million CDR3-containing paired-end reads obtained from each sample. TCRdb fed the 5' RACE reads into MiXCR, producing one record per CDR3 protein. The table lists some 550,000 distinct CDR3 sequences, under 55% of them singletons.

V usage is TRBV6-6 and J usage is TRBJ2-7, with 9 bases fitting TRBD2. This TCR came from an older man in good health. Sequenced sample: blood. This CDR3 is CASSAWTSASYEQYF. The CDR3 DNA reads TGTGCCAGCAGTGCCTGGACTAGCGCATCCTACGAGCAGTACTTC.